The entry below gives a single T cell receptor (beta chain) sequence along with its context. These data originate in a study of preoperative IRX-2 immunotherapy in early breast cancer. Here immunoSEQ multiplex PCR was the method, and the copy in TCRdb shows in-frame clones only, minus some. The repertoire holds just over 25,000 clones, roughly 77% seen once, with 1% to 1.5% in the top ten. The CDR3 length is 14 residues. CDR1 and CDR2 from the germline V gene are SGHVS and FNYEAQ. The J segment lost 4 bases and the V segment lost 4 bases, leaving 6 bases of the junction unmatched. Specified treatment: preoperative locoregional IRX-2 cytokine immunotherapy. This phase Ib study tested locoregional IRX-2 cytokine immunotherapy given before surgery.

This specimen was lymph node tissue, taken after IRX-2 immunotherapy. The V call is TRBV7-6, the J call TRBJ2-5; the match to TRBD2 covers 7 bases. This receptor was taken from a human donor with breast cancer. This chain's CDR3 is CASSSIAGVETQYF. The CDR3 nucleotides are TGTGCCAGCAGCTCCATCGCGGGGGTAGAGACCCAGTACTTC.